Reported below is one T cell receptor beta chain. This receptor's antigen is unknown. The sample holds no much larger clone one base away, and base qualities are not on file. Instrument on record: Illumina MiSeq. TCRdb handled the public reads itself, with Q25 trimming in fastp and clone calling in MiXCR, and kept productive beta chains. Identical CDR3 protein sequences are pooled into one entry, listed with their most common genes and DNA. The sample data list about 24,000 distinct CDR3 sequences, and 55% to 80% of these were observed just once. Roughly an eighth of the sample belongs to the ten largest clones. The data derive from a study of type 1 regulatory T cells (dated by TCRdb to about 2021). Notes on the research overall: An in vitro protocol by which a Tr1-enriched, alloantigen-specific CD4 T cell product named T-allo10 was generated was characterized in the study. T-allo10 was being tested clinically in patients with hematological malignancies who were undergoing allogeneic hematopoietic stem cell transplantation.

The CDR3 spans 10 residues, from the cysteine through the phenylalanine. The CDR3 DNA has 30 bases and is translated from base 1. Unmatched junction bases come to 0, with V trimmed by 4 bases and J by 7 bases. Reading the germline V gene (reference sequence) gives CDR1 DFQATT and CDR2 SNEGSKA. According to the description, T-allo10 cells that came from the donor were anergic, were specific for host alloantigens, and could carry out alloantigen-specific suppression. The sample consisted of cultured T cells, either the whole culture or a sorted T cell fraction (not recorded which). Per the publication, the cell subset or site label means: Tr1-enriched cell product generated in vitro against host alloantigens. The clonotype originates from a human donor in good health. Recombination linked TRBV20-1 to TRBJ2-5; 7 nucleotides in the junction match TRBD1. The CDR3 sequence is CSATGGTQYF. At the DNA level, the sequence is TGCAGTGCTACAGGGGGGACCCAGTACTTC.